The 15 T cell receptor beta chains listed next were all sequenced from one sample in a study of T cell responses to AZD1222 COVID-19 vaccine. Method: immunoSEQ multiplex PCR; TCRdb's copy keeps in-frame clones and lacks some. The sample holds roughly 150,000 clones, around 90% seen once. Sample: peripheral blood, taken on day 0 of AZD1222 vaccination. The source of these receptors is an adult in good health.

The chain employs TRBV6-6 and TRBJ1-4, with 9 bases lining up with TRBD1. The CDR3 totals 16 residues. V lost 2 bases and J lost 6; bases outside the gene matches: 7. CDR1 is MNHNY and CDR2 is SVGAGI in the germline V gene (reference sequence). The CDR3 here is CASSYGTGRRDEKLFF. The CDR3 DNA reads as TGTGCCAGCAGTTACGGGACAGGGCGACGAGATGAAAAACTGTTTTTT.

V gene TRBV2 combines with J gene TRBJ1-5, with TRBD1 matching 7 bases. The CDR3 consists of 17 residues. Unmatched junction bases numbered 13, after V lost 4 bases and J lost 4 bases. The germline V gene encodes CDR1 SNHLY and CDR2 FYNNEI. The CDR3 DNA reads TGTGCCAGCAGTGGCGGTAGGGGGCCTTATAGAAATCAGCCCCAGCATTTT. Its translation is CASSGGRGPYRNQPQHF.

The rearrangement uses TRBV2 and TRBJ1-6, with D maybe TRBD1 (6 bases). CDR3 length: 15 amino acids. V was shortened by 6 bases and J by 9 bases, with 18 bases between the two germline ends. Germline-derived CDR1 and CDR2 are SNHLY and FYNNEI. CDR3 in amino acids: CASRHQTQGGSPLHF. For the CDR3, the DNA is TGTGCCAGCAGACATCAGACTCAAGGGGGTTCACCCCTCCACTTT.

CDR3 nucleotide sequence: TGTGCCAGCAGTAGTATGGAAACTAGCACAGATACGCAGTATTTT. Residues: CASSSMETSTDTQYF. This sequence joins TRBV6-2 or TRBV6-3 and TRBJ2-3, with D unclear. Per the germline V gene, CDR1 is MNHEY and CDR2 is SVGEGT. The V gene lost 5 bases and the J gene lost 0 bases, with 12 bases spanning the gap. This CDR3 has 15 amino acids.

This chain connects TRBV21-1 to TRBJ1-2; the table assigns TRBD1, which was not confirmed against the DNA. TRBV21-1 is given as a pseudogene. The CDR3 length is 18 residues. The CDR3 protein is CASSKAPSATQGDYGYTF. CDR3 DNA: TGTGCCAGCAGCAAAGCGCCTTCTGCGACCCAAGGGGATTATGGCTACACCTTC.

J is TRBJ2-7 and V is TRBV28; D call uncertain. V lost 6 bases, J lost 3 bases, and 9 bases lay in between. Germline V gene lookup returns CDR1 MDHEN and CDR2 SYDVKM. The CDR3 is 12 amino acids. CDR3 loop: CASSLASYEQYF. The DNA of the CDR3 is TGTGCCAGCAGCTTAGCTAGCTACGAGCAGTACTTC.

This clone was recorded once. The J gene is TRBJ1-2, the V gene TRBV7-9; D remains unclear. This CDR3 contains 13 residues. Germline assignment: CDR1 SEHNR and CDR2 FQNEAQ (reference sequence). V was trimmed by 3 bases and J by 0 bases, leaving 5 bases between them. The CDR3 sequence is CASSFAPNYGYTF. CDR3 nucleotides: TGTGCCAGCAGCTTCGCCCCTAACTATGGCTACACCTTC. Using reference TRBV7-9 and TRBJ1-2 for the parts outside the CDR3, the full variable domain is DTGVSQNPRHKITKRGQNVTFRCDPISEHNRLYWYRQTLGQGPEFLTYFQNEAQLEKSRLLSDRFSAERPKGSFSTLEIQRTEQGDSAMYLCASSFAPNYGYTFGSGTRLTVV.

The chain is built from TRBV4-1 and TRBJ1-5; D is unresolved. Germline CDR1 MGHRA, CDR2 YSYEKL. Trimming shortened V by 1 base and J by 5 bases, and 6 bases separated the two germline ends. The CDR3 spans 13 residues. Here the CDR3 DNA reads TGCGCCAGCAGCCAAGGATCGGATCAGCCCCAGCATTTT. It translates to CASSQGSDQPQHF.

J is TRBJ1-6 and V is TRBV10-3, with TRBD1 identical over 8 bases. Trimming cost V 6 bases and J 8 bases; bases outside gene matches: 6. The CDR3 is made up of 14 amino acids. Looked up from germline, CDR1 is ENHRY and CDR2 is SYGVKD. The DNA of the CDR3 is TGTGCCATCAGGATGGGACAGGAGGATTCACCCCTCCACTTT. It translates to CAIRMGQEDSPLHF.

The chain joins TRBV2 to TRBJ1-4; a weak D match, TRBD1 (5 bases). The ends were cut back, 2 bases at V and 8 bases at J, with 12 bases in the middle. From germline, CDR1 is SNHLY and CDR2 FYNNEI. CDR3 length equals 14 residues. CDR3 in amino acids: CASSEIGVGEKLFF. DNA of the CDR3: TGTGCCAGCAGTGAAATAGGGGTTGGGGAAAAACTGTTTTTT.

This chain uses TRBV11-2 with TRBJ2-7; D is possibly TRBD1 or TRBD2 (5 bases each). In germline, CDR1 is SGHAT, CDR2 FQNNGV. Trimming shortened V by 7 bases and J by 7 bases, and 17 bases separated the two germline ends. CDR3 length: 13 amino acids. The CDR3 is CASNRRGDGEQYF. The CDR3 region has the DNA TGTGCCAGCAACAGGCGAGGGGACGGTGAGCAGTACTTC.

The chain joins TRBV9 to TRBJ2-7, with 11 bases fitting TRBD1. The germline V gene encodes CDR1 SGDLS and CDR2 YYNGEE. V gave up 3 bases and J gave up 2 bases; unmatched junction bases: 7. This CDR3 contains 16 residues. The CDR3 reads CASSEGTGGDTYEQYF. CDR3 DNA: TGTGCCAGCAGCGAGGGGACAGGGGGGGACACCTACGAGCAGTACTTC.

This sequence joins TRBV2 and TRBJ1-6, with a tentative D call TRBD1 (5 bases). From germline, CDR1 is SNHLY and CDR2 FYNNEI. The CDR3 extends over 14 amino acids. Trimming stripped 3 bases from V and 8 bases from J, with 11 bases between. CDR3 in DNA: TGTGCCAGCAGTGAGGTAGGGGTATATTCACCCCTCCACTTT. Protein: CASSEVGVYSPLHF.

The chain carries TRBV18 and TRBJ1-5; no clear D gene. V was clipped by 2 bases and J by 0 bases, with 8 bases between them. The CDR3 covers 15 residues. Germline lookup yields CDR1 KGHSH and CDR2 LQKENI. This CDR3 is CASSPGLDSNQPQHF. DNA for the CDR3: TGTGCCAGCTCACCAGGGCTAGATAGCAATCAGCCCCAGCATTTT.

The chain joins TRBV27 to TRBJ1-5; 7 nucleotides line up with TRBD1. The CDR3 spans 15 residues. V lost 3 bases and J lost 3; bases outside the gene matches: 5. Germline V gene data show CDR1 as MNHEY and CDR2 as SMNVEV (reference sequence). The CDR3 DNA reads as TGTGCCAGCAGTTTTACAGGGGTGAACAATCAGCCCCAGCATTTT. This translates into CASSFTGVNNQPQHF.